These 17 T cell receptor beta chains share one sample of origin, sequenced in a study of OX40 agonist ivuxolimab in advanced cancers. TCRdb's copy holds only in-frame clones and misses some; the assay was immunoSEQ multiplex PCR. Of roughly 80,000 clones in the sample, around nine tenths were seen once. The material sequenced was CD4+ or CD8+ T cells sorted from blood, taken in a trial of the OX40 agonist ivuxolimab. Receptors were obtained from an adult with an advanced solid tumor such as melanoma, head and neck, liver or kidney cancer.

The genes are TRBV6-6 and TRBJ1-2; D ambiguous. V was cut by 0 bases and J by 8 bases, with 10 bases left in between. This CDR3 comprises 13 residues. Per the germline V gene, CDR1 is MNHNY and CDR2 is SVGAGI (reference sequence). The CDR3 protein is CASSYSEGRGYTF. The CDR3 DNA follows: TGTGCCAGCAGTTACTCAGAAGGGAGAGGCTACACCTTC.

This chain links TRBV6-5 with TRBJ1-2; 7 nucleotides line up with TRBD1. In germline, CDR1 is MNHEY, CDR2 SVGAGI. The CDR3 covers 14 residues. Unmatched junction bases numbered 10, after V lost 5 bases and J lost 7 bases. The CDR3, as DNA: TGTGCCAGCAGTCCGGGACAGTCTTTATCTGGCTACACCTTC. Protein sequence: CASSPGQSLSGYTF.

The chain combines TRBV5-6 with TRBJ1-1, with D perhaps TRBD1 (5 bases). This CDR3 region has 12 residues. Germline values: CDR1 SGHDT, CDR2 YYEEEE. The ends were cut back, 2 bases at V and 5 bases at J, with 7 bases in the middle. CDR3: CASSFRGTEAFF. The DNA of the CDR3 is TGTGCCAGCAGCTTTAGGGGTACTGAAGCTTTCTTT.

This clone has just one count. This chain connects TRBV10-3 to TRBJ1-2; D is unresolved. The CDR3 runs 15 residues. Germline V gene lookup returns CDR1 ENHRY and CDR2 SYGVKD. V was trimmed by 3 bases and J by 0 bases, leaving 11 bases between them. The CDR3 loop is CAISDVQLTNYGYTF. Here the CDR3 DNA reads TGTGCCATCAGTGACGTACAGCTAACTAACTATGGCTACACCTTC.

V is TRBV7-9 and J is TRBJ2-1; the D gene is possibly TRBD1 (6 bases). Trimming removed 5 bases at V and 13 bases at J, with 15 bases between. The CDR3 covers 12 residues. CDR1 is SEHNR and CDR2 is FQNEAQ in the germline V gene (reference sequence). DNA of the CDR3: TGTGCCAGCAGCATAGGTCCGGGACACCAGTTCTTC. Protein product: CASSIGPGHQFF.

V gene TRBV19 combines with J gene TRBJ2-1; TRBD1 might be the D (6 bases). The germline V gene has CDR1 LNHDA and CDR2 SQIVND (reference sequence). V lost 5 bases and J 2 bases, leaving 16 bases between the germline ends. The CDR3 is 16 residues long. DNA of the CDR3: TGTGCCAGTAGTCCCGCGCGGCAGGGGCCCTACAATGAGCAGTTCTTC. This encodes CASSPARQGPYNEQFF.

In its sample, this clone was seen a few times. The chain uses TRBV27 and TRBJ1-2; maybe TRBD1 (6 bases). The germline CDR1 and CDR2 sequences are MNHEY and SMNVEV (reference sequence). V was clipped by 5 bases and J by 4 bases, with 11 bases between them. CDR3 size: 13 residues. The DNA for the CDR3 is TGTGCCAGCAGTCCTGACAGGATCTATGGCTACACCTTC. Protein sequence: CASSPDRIYGYTF.

This chain uses TRBV2 with TRBJ2-5; no clear D gene. The CDR3 totals 12 residues. V lost 4 bases, J lost 2 bases, and 5 bases lay in between. Germline loops: CDR1 SNHLY, CDR2 FYNNEI. The CDR3 is CASSAGQETQYF. DNA of the CDR3: TGTGCCAGCAGTGCCGGTCAAGAGACCCAGTACTTC.

The chain carries TRBV7-8 and TRBJ1-2, with a tentative D call TRBD1 (5 bases). Germline CDR1 is SGHVS and CDR2 is FQNEAQ. CDR3 length: 16 residues. V was clipped by 5 bases and J by 5 bases, with 21 bases between them. The CDR3 region is CASSHTDSSMSYGYTF. As DNA, the CDR3 is TGTGCCAGCAGCCACACTGACAGTAGCATGAGTTATGGCTACACCTTC.

J is TRBJ1-6 and V is TRBV5-1, with D unresolved. This CDR3 spans 15 amino acids. In germline, CDR1 is SGHRS, CDR2 YFSETQ. V was trimmed by 0 bases and J by 13 bases, leaving 17 bases between them. The CDR3 region has the DNA TGCGCCAGCAGCTTGGAGTCTTTCCGCCGTTCCCCCCTCCACTTT. This translates into CASSLESFRRSPLHF.

J is TRBJ2-5 and V is TRBV6-5, with TRBD2 matching 10 bases. Germline values: CDR1 MNHEY, CDR2 SVGAGI. The length of the CDR3 is 16 residues. V lost 0 bases and J lost 4; bases outside the gene matches: 5. As DNA, the CDR3 is TGTGCCAGCAGTTACTCGTCTAGCGGGGGCGGAGAGACCCAGTACTTC. It is translated as CASSYSSSGGGETQYF.

The J gene is TRBJ1-6, the V gene TRBV28; no firm D call. The CDR3 length is 13 residues. The germline V gene encodes CDR1 MDHEN and CDR2 SYDVKM. V was clipped by 7 bases and J by 9 bases, with 13 bases between them. CDR3 region: CASTRQMGSPLHF. Written as DNA, the CDR3 is TGTGCCAGCACCCGGCAGATGGGTTCACCCCTCCACTTT.

This chain joins TRBV10-3 and TRBJ1-2; D ambiguous. CDR1 is ENHRY, CDR2 SYGVKD, per germline. Trimming removed 2 bases at V and 3 bases at J, with 7 bases between. The CDR3 has 13 amino acids. CDR3 amino acids: CAISEGADYGYTF. The CDR3 region has the DNA TGTGCCATCAGTGAGGGAGCGGACTATGGCTACACCTTC.

J is TRBJ2-3 and V is TRBV4-2; a weak D match, TRBD2 (6 bases). The CDR3 spans 16 residues. Trimming left V 1 base short and J 6 bases short, with 17 bases between. Germline assignment: CDR1 LGHNA and CDR2 YNFKEQ. The DNA of the CDR3 is TGTGCCAGCAGCCAAGGGGGCCCTACCCGGGGGGATACGCAGTATTTT. It specifies CASSQGGPTRGDTQYF.

In this sample, this clone turned up once. The rearrangement joins TRBV10-3 to TRBJ1-4; D not resolved. Trimming took off 1 base at V and 0 bases at J, with 6 bases between the two ends. Germline CDR1 ENHRY, CDR2 SYGVKD. There are 15 residues in the CDR3. In nucleotides, the CDR3 is TGTGCCATCAGTGAGTGGGGTGCAACTAATGAAAAACTGTTTTTT. It translates to CAISEWGATNEKLFF.

V usage is TRBV28 and J usage is TRBJ1-4, with TRBD1 as a possible D gene (6 bases). Germline CDR1 is MDHEN and CDR2 is SYDVKM. Trimming stripped 6 bases from V and 3 bases from J, with 8 bases between. The CDR3 contains 13 residues. In nucleotides, the CDR3 is TGTGCCAGCAGCAGGGGTCCTAATGAAAAACTGTTTTTT. Protein sequence: CASSRGPNEKLFF. The full variable domain, rest sourced from reference TRBV28 and TRBJ1-4, is DVKVTQSSRYLVKRTGEKVFLECVQDMDHENMFWYRQDPGLGLRLIYFSYDVKMKEKGDIPEGYSVSREKKERFSLILESASTNQTSMYLCASSRGPNEKLFFGSGTQLSVL.

V usage is TRBV4-1 and J usage is TRBJ2-1, with 8 bases matching TRBD2. V lost 0 bases, J lost 3 bases, and 4 bases stayed unmatched. CDR1 is MGHRA, CDR2 YSYEKL, per germline. This CDR3 region has 16 residues. The CDR3 DNA sequence: TGCGCCAGCAGCCAAGATACGGGAGGGTACTACAATGAGCAGTTCTTC. Protein product: CASSQDTGGYYNEQFF.